The 10 T cell receptor beta chains in this list originate from one sample, sequenced in a study of cytomegalovirus exposure and HLA in healthy donors. Amplification used 60 Vbeta primers and 13 Jbeta primers. Some clones are missing from TCRdb's copy, which holds only in-frame ones; the method was immunoSEQ multiplex PCR. Its table records about 54,000 clones. The source material was PBMCs. These receptor sequences come from a woman aged 40 to 55 in good health and CMV-seronegative.

The chain recombines TRBV9 with TRBJ2-3; 8 bases match TRBD2. The germline V gene has CDR1 SGDLS and CDR2 YYNGEE. The CDR3 sequence is 19 residues long. Losses at the gene ends were 3 bases for V and 0 bases for J; bases not matched to a gene: 15. The CDR3 DNA reads as TGTGCCAGCAGCGGACGAGAGGGTACTTTAGCGGGGAGCACAGATACGCAGTATTTT. It encodes CASSGREGTLAGSTDTQYF.

The chain links TRBV6-1 to TRBJ2-7; 7 bases align to TRBD1. V was clipped by 0 bases and J by 4 bases; unmatched bases: 6. Looked up from germline, CDR1 is MNHNS and CDR2 is SASEGT. The length of the CDR3 is 15 residues. CDR3 in amino acids: CASSEAGTVQYEQYF. CDR3 coding DNA: TGTGCCAGCAGTGAAGCGGGGACAGTTCAATACGAGCAGTACTTC.

The chain is built from TRBV19 and TRBJ2-7; the match to TRBD1 covers 11 bases. The CDR3 consists of 14 residues. Germline-derived CDR1 and CDR2 are LNHDA and SQIVND (reference sequence). J gave up 6 bases and V 7 bases, and 8 bases lay outside the gene matches. The DNA of the CDR3 is TGTGCCAGTAACGCGGACAGGGGGCAGGCCGAGCAGTACTTC. Protein product: CASNADRGQAEQYF.

V gene TRBV18 combines with J gene TRBJ1-5; maybe TRBD1 (5 bases). CDR3 length: 16 amino acids. Germline CDR1 is KGHSH and CDR2 is LQKENI. Trimming took off 0 bases at V and 2 bases at J, with 11 bases between the two ends. The CDR3 sequence is CASSPPGSQGNQPQHF. The CDR3 DNA follows: TGTGCCAGCTCACCACCGGGATCACAGGGCAATCAGCCCCAGCATTTT. Filled out from reference TRBV18 and TRBJ1-5, the complete variable domain reads NAGVMQNPRHLVRRRGQEARLRCSPMKGHSHVYWYRQLPEEGLKFMVYLQKENIIDESGMPKERFSAEFPKEGPSILRIQQVVRGDSAAYFCASSPPGSQGNQPQHFGDGTRLSIL.

The V gene is TRBV29-1, the J gene TRBJ2-3; TRBD2 matches at 9 bases. There are 11 residues in the CDR3. Unmatched junction bases numbered 9, after V lost 6 bases and J lost 14 bases. Germline CDR1 SQVTM, CDR2 ANQGSEA. The CDR3 sequence: CSVLTSGLLYF. CDR3 DNA: TGCAGCGTGCTGACTAGCGGACTGCTGTATTTT.

V usage is TRBV19 and J usage is TRBJ1-1, with a possible D match to TRBD1 (6 bases). The CDR3 totals 15 residues. V was trimmed by 7 bases and J by 1 base, leaving 16 bases between them. The germline V gene encodes CDR1 LNHDA and CDR2 SQIVND (reference sequence). The CDR3 nucleotides are TGTGCCAGTACCCCGGGGGGGGGCTGGAACACTGAAGCTTTCTTT. Translation gives CASTPGGGWNTEAFF.

This chain joins TRBV19 and TRBJ1-2, with D hard to call. The CDR3 has 14 residues. The germline gives CDR1 LNHDA, CDR2 SQIVND (reference sequence). V was shortened by 4 bases and J by 6 bases, with 15 bases between the two germline ends. This CDR3 is CASSTPGVEDGYTF. The CDR3 nucleotides read TGTGCCAGTAGTACTCCCGGGGTGGAGGATGGCTACACCTTC.

The chain couples TRBV19 to TRBJ2-7, with 8 positions matching TRBD1. Germline V gene data show CDR1 as LNHDA and CDR2 as SQIVND (reference sequence). V shed 5 bases, J shed 2 bases, and the junction held 5 bases outside the gene matches. The CDR3 consists of 14 residues. CDR3 sequence: CASSFGQGPYEQYF. The CDR3 nucleotides read TGTGCCAGTAGTTTCGGACAGGGCCCCTACGAGCAGTACTTC.

The chain links TRBV7-9 to TRBJ1-2; 9 bases fit TRBD1. The ends lost 1 base at V and 4 bases at J; junction bases unmatched: 7. Germline CDR1 SEHNR, CDR2 FQNEAQ (reference sequence). The CDR3 length is 16 residues. CDR3 loop: CASSLESGQGGYGYTF. In DNA, the CDR3 is TGTGCCAGCAGCTTAGAATCGGGACAGGGCGGCTATGGCTACACCTTC.

This chain links TRBV28 with TRBJ1-2; a weak D match, TRBD1 (5 bases). Per germline, CDR1 MDHEN and CDR2 SYDVKM. The CDR3 spans 15 residues. Trimming pared 7 bases from V and 1 base from J, leaving 16 bases between. The CDR3 DNA is TGTGCCAGCACCCTAGGCGGGGGGAGTAACTATGGCTACACCTTC. The encoded protein is CASTLGGGSNYGYTF.